The 18 T cell receptor beta chains given below trace back to one sample, sequenced in a study of circulating CD8 cells and anti-PD-1 response in melanoma. Using around 14 ng of total RNA, TCR libraries were made with the QIAseq Immune Repertoire TCR panel. Via MiXCR, TCRdb re-called the reads, giving one row per CDR3 protein. The table shows around 1,300 distinct CDR3 sequences, with less than 8.5% occurring only once. Live CD3+CD8+TCRalphabeta+ cells were sorted into four subsets by PD-1 and/or TIGIT. The source material was CD8+ T cells from PBMCs, sampled at baseline or after one month of anti-PD-1 therapy (not recorded which). These TCRs come from a human donor with melanoma.

In its sample, this clonotype ranks as medium-sized. V usage is TRBV10-3 and J usage is TRBJ2-2, with 7 positions matching TRBD1. From germline, CDR1 is ENHRY and CDR2 SYGVKD. J gave up 1 base and V 4 bases, and 3 bases lay outside the gene matches. The CDR3 loop spans 15 amino acids. The CDR3 DNA reads TGTGCCATCAGTGGATGGACAGGGAACACCGGGGAGCTGTTTTTT. As protein: CAISGWTGNTGELFF.

Only a few counts were recorded for this clonotype. The genes are TRBV15 and TRBJ2-7; TRBD1 or TRBD2 may be the D gene (6 bases each). Trimming shortened V by 6 bases and J by 3 bases, and 12 bases separated the two germline ends. Germline V gives CDR1 LNHNV, CDR2 YYDKDF (reference sequence). The CDR3 has 13 amino acids. The CDR3 reads CATSYGGLYEQYF. The CDR3, as DNA: TGTGCCACCAGTTACGGGGGCCTCTACGAGCAGTACTTC.

By proportion, this clonotype is medium-sized. The chain couples TRBV24-1 to TRBJ2-5, with 8 nucleotides matching TRBD1. Trimming at V came to 4 bases and at J to 5 bases, leaving 11 bases not matched to a gene. CDR3 size: 16 residues. Germline lookup yields CDR1 KGHDR and CDR2 SFDVKD. The CDR3 region is CATSDWATGEKETQYF. The CDR3, as DNA: TGTGCCACCAGTGACTGGGCGACAGGGGAGAAGGAGACCCAGTACTTC.

This clonotype counts as medium-sized (0.01 to 0.1%). The chain uses TRBV27 and TRBJ1-1; the match to TRBD1 covers 7 bases. Germline V gene lookup returns CDR1 MNHEY and CDR2 SMNVEV (reference sequence). V trimming: 3 bases; J trimming: 0 bases; junction bases outside the gene matches: 13. CDR3 size: 18 residues. Here the CDR3 DNA reads TGTGCCAGCAGTTTTTCTTTCACCTCGGGACAGATGAACACTGAAGCTTTCTTT. Encoded protein: CASSFSFTSGQMNTEAFF.

In its sample, this clonotype is medium-sized. The rearrangement uses TRBV29-1 and TRBJ2-2; D call uncertain. Germline CDR1 reads SQVTM; CDR2 reads ANQGSEA. Deletions cut 2 bases from V and 1 base from J, with 8 bases between. The CDR3 covers 14 residues. CDR3 residues: CSVESGRNTGELFF. The DNA of the CDR3 is TGCAGCGTTGAATCGGGTCGGAACACCGGGGAGCTGTTTTTT.

Comment on this clonotype: Only one base separates this from a far larger clonotype, so it likely reflects a read error. J is TRBJ2-1 and V is TRBV6-8, with a tentative D call TRBD2 (6 bases). This CDR3 is built from 17 residues. V gave up 4 bases and J gave up 13 bases, with 29 bases separating them. The V gene's germline CDR1 is MNHGY and CDR2 SAAAGT. The CDR3 bases are TGTGCCAGCAGTTCGAGGATCGGAGGGATAACAAAAAACATTCAGTTCTTC. As protein: CASSSRIGGITKNIQFF.

This clonotype qualifies as medium-sized. V gene TRBV2 combines with J gene TRBJ2-2, with D uncertain. This CDR3 has 13 amino acids. Trimming stripped 3 bases from V and 0 bases from J, with 2 bases between. The germline CDR1 and CDR2 sequences are SNHLY and FYNNEI. CDR3 residues: CASSDANTGELFF. The CDR3 DNA reads as TGTGCCAGCAGTGATGCGAACACCGGGGAGCTGTTTTTT.

Of note for this clonotype: A read error is possible here, since a much larger clone lies one base away. The chain joins TRBV28 to TRBJ2-7; 10 nucleotides agree with TRBD1. The CDR3 has 15 amino acids. In germline, CDR1 is MDHEN, CDR2 SYDVKM. The CDR3 protein is CASSSLQTGGHERYF. The CDR3 region has the DNA TGTGCCAGCAGTTCCCTCCAGACAGGGGGCCACGAGCGGTACTTC.

This clonotype turned up a few times. V usage is TRBV6-5 and J usage is TRBJ2-2; D is unclear. Trimming shortened V by 5 bases and J by 1 base, and 8 bases separated the two germline ends. The germline V gene encodes CDR1 MNHEY and CDR2 SVGAGI. The CDR3 sequence is 14 residues long. The CDR3 DNA reads TGTGCCAGCAGTCATAGTCAGAACACCGGGGAGCTGTTTTTT. It encodes CASSHSQNTGELFF.

This clonotype is medium-sized by share. The chain joins TRBV27 to TRBJ2-1; D gene ambiguous. Trimming cost V 5 bases and J 0 bases, with 11 bases left between them. CDR1 MNHEY and CDR2 SMNVEV come from the germline V gene (reference sequence). The CDR3 consists of 15 residues. CDR3 nucleotides: TGTGCCAGCAGTGAACAGATTTACTCCTACAATGAGCAGTTCTTC. Translation gives CASSEQIYSYNEQFF.

This clonotype is medium-sized. The DNA of the CDR3 is TGTGCCAGCAAGGCGGGGGATAACTACGAGCAGTACTTC. Its translation: CASKAGDNYEQYF. V and J are TRBV2 and TRBJ2-7, with 7 bases fitting TRBD2. CDR3 size: 13 residues. V lost 7 bases to trimming and J lost 3 bases; unmatched junction nucleotides: 6. Germline values: CDR1 SNHLY, CDR2 FYNNEI.

This clonotype is labeled as medium-sized. The chain links TRBV20-1 to TRBJ1-1, with 7 bases that match TRBD1. Germline-derived CDR1 and CDR2 are DFQATT and SNEGSKA (reference sequence). The CDR3 runs to 13 residues. V dropped 6 bases and J dropped 0; count of bases not matched to a gene: 4. The CDR3 DNA reads TGCAGTGCCCCACAGGGGTTGAACACTGAAGCTTTCTTT. Amino acids: CSAPQGLNTEAFF.

By sample fraction, this clonotype is large. The V gene is TRBV28, the J gene TRBJ2-7; 10 nucleotides line up with TRBD2. Germline V gives CDR1 MDHEN, CDR2 SYDVKM. Trimming removed 2 bases from V and 2 bases from J; junction bases left unmatched: 0. The CDR3 runs 14 residues. The CDR3 is CASSLLAGAYEQYF. The CDR3 coding sequence is TGTGCCAGCAGTTTACTAGCGGGAGCCTACGAGCAGTACTTC.

In the case of this clonotype: A much larger clone differs by one base, so this may be a read error. V is TRBV7-8 and J is TRBJ2-7, with 12 bases lining up with TRBD2. This CDR3 is 17 amino acids long. CDR1 is SGHVS and CDR2 is FQNEAQ in the germline V gene. The CDR3 coding sequence is TGTGCCAGCGGCTTACTTATAACGAGACTAGCGGGAGACGAGCAGTACTTC. This gives the protein CASGLLITRLAGDEQYF.

On this clonotype: This likely reflects a read error, since a far larger clone is one base away. The chain has TRBV7-9 and TRBJ2-3; the match to TRBD1 covers 7 bases. Per germline, CDR1 SEHNR and CDR2 FQNEAQ (reference sequence). The V segment lost 6 bases and the J segment 3 bases; nucleotides outside the gene matches: 9. The CDR3 spans 15 residues. The CDR3 here is CASRYRGSWTDTQYF. The CDR3 DNA reads as TGTGCCAGCAGGTACAGGGGTAGTTGGACAGATACGCAGTATTTT.

This clonotype qualifies as medium-sized (0.01 to 0.1%). The rearrangement uses TRBV19 and TRBJ1-1; D unresolved. CDR3 length equals 12 residues. The V end lost 3 bases, the J end lost 5 bases, and 7 bases lay between the germline ends. Per the germline V gene, CDR1 is LNHDA and CDR2 is SQIVND (reference sequence). The CDR3 bases are TGTGCCAGTAGTATGGGATTGACTGAAGCTTTCTTT. Its protein product is CASSMGLTEAFF. Full variable domain (rest looked up from reference TRBV19 and TRBJ1-1): DGGITQSPKYLFRKEGQNVTLSCEQNLNHDAMYWYRQDPGQGLRLIYYSQIVNDFQKGDIAEGYSVSREKKESFPLTVTSAQKNPTAFYLCASSMGLTEAFFGQGTRLTVV.

This clonotype is classed as large. The chain recombines TRBV28 with TRBJ2-1, with a possible D match to TRBD1 (5 bases). V gave up 6 bases and J gave up 6 bases, with 12 bases separating them. CDR3 size: 13 residues. From germline, CDR1 is MDHEN and CDR2 SYDVKM. CDR3 amino acids: CASREDTTNEQFF. Written as DNA, the CDR3 is TGTGCCAGCAGAGAGGACACCACCAATGAGCAGTTCTTC. Full variable domain (missing parts from reference TRBV28 and TRBJ2-1): DVKVTQSSRYLVKRTGEKVFLECVQDMDHENMFWYRQDPGLGLRLIYFSYDVKMKEKGDIPEGYSVSREKKERFSLILESASTNQTSMYLCASREDTTNEQFFGPGTRLTVL.

Judged by abundance, this clonotype is medium-sized. This chain connects TRBV28 to TRBJ2-3, with TRBD2 identical over 8 bases. The trim removed 5 bases at V and 5 bases at J, leaving 6 bases unmatched. The CDR3 is made up of 14 amino acids. Germline V gene lookup returns CDR1 MDHEN and CDR2 SYDVKM. DNA of the CDR3: TGTGCCAGCAGTATCGGACTAGCAGGAGATACGCAGTATTTT. Translation: CASSIGLAGDTQYF.